The rows below give T cell receptor beta chains drawn from one sample of a study of beta chain features in type 1 diabetes. The method was immunoSEQ multiplex PCR; TCRdb's version includes in-frame clones alone and lacks a portion of them. The data contain roughly 240,000 clones, around 25% of them singletons. The sample was naive CD4+ T cells from blood. These receptors were taken from a woman under 40 with type 1 diabetes. The CDR3 runs from the conserved cysteine through the conserved F or W.

TRBV27	TRBJ2-3	CASSLLGQGVDTQYF
TRBV5-1	TRBJ2-6	CASSLQNSGANVLTF
TRBV2	TRBJ2-4	CASSEAFDRLAKNIQYF
TRBV29-1	TRBJ1-1	CSAAGGITEAFF
TRBV30	TRBJ1-1	CAWSGQMNTEAFF
TRBV25-1	TRBJ2-5	CASSEFSGWETQYF
TRBV7-3	TRBJ2-7	CASSPQPGTGNSYEQYF
TRBV7-2	TRBJ2-7	CASSLVSTSSYEQYF
TRBV6-5	TRBJ2-1	CATGQVVAGDEQFF
TRBV19	TRBJ2-1	CASSITSGNNEQFF
TRBV4-2	TRBJ2-1	CASSPDPGGSRYNEQFF
TRBV5-1	TRBJ1-4	CASSSGQGDEKLFF